This entry lists 4 T cell receptor beta chains sequenced from one sample in a study of blood T cells in healthy people across ages. Sample-barcoded 5' priming and a J-beta primer mix drove a second PCR of 7 to 11 cycles. TCRdb independently ran MiXCR on the 5' RACE reads; one entry per CDR3 protein. The table shows 920,000 or so distinct CDR3 sequences, with under 55% occurring only once. Input material: blood. Every receptor here comes from an older woman in good health.

In its sample, this clonotype was seen a few times. J is TRBJ2-3 and V is TRBV12-3 or TRBV12-4, with TRBD1 as a possible D gene (5 bases). V lost 6 bases, J lost 9 bases, and 10 bases lay in between. CDR3 length equals 11 residues. CDR3 sequence reads: CASSQDTTQYF. DNA of the CDR3: TGTGCCAGCAGCCAGGACACAACGCAGTATTTT.

There are a few counts of this clonotype. The chain combines TRBV6-5 with TRBJ2-3, with D possibly TRBD2 on 6 matching bases. Trimming pared 7 bases from V and 3 bases from J, leaving 17 bases between. The length of the CDR3 is 15 residues. CDR1 and CDR2 (germline): MNHEY, SVGAGI. The CDR3 sequence is CASTTSGGETDTQYF. The DNA for the CDR3 is TGTGCCAGCACCACCTCGGGCGGGGAAACAGATACGCAGTATTTT.

A few counts support this clonotype. This sequence joins TRBV5-1 and TRBJ2-7; perhaps TRBD1 as D (6 bases). CDR1 SGHRS and CDR2 YFSETQ come from the germline V gene. There are 14 residues in the CDR3. V was clipped by 1 base and J by 4 bases, with 12 bases between them. CDR3 residues: CASSLLGTLYEQYF. The CDR3 DNA reads TGCGCCAGCAGCTTGCTTGGGACACTTTACGAGCAGTACTTC.

V is TRBV20-1 and J is TRBJ2-3, with a possible D match to TRBD2 (6 bases). This CDR3 is 14 amino acids long. In germline, CDR1 is DFQATT, CDR2 SNEGSKA (reference sequence). V lost 4 bases and J lost 0, with 11 bases in between. CDR3 sequence reads: CSATLGGSTDTQYF. CDR3 DNA: TGCAGTGCTACTCTCGGAGGGAGCACAGATACGCAGTATTTT.